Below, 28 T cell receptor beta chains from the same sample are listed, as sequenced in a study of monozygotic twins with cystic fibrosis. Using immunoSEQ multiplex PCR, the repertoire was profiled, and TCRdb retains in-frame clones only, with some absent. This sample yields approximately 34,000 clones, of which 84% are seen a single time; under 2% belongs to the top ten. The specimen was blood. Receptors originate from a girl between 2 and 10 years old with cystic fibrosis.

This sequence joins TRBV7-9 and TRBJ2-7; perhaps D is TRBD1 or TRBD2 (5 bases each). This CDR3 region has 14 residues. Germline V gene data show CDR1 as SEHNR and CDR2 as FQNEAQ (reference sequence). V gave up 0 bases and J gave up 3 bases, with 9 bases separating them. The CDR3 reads CASSLAGADYEQYF. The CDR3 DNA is TGTGCCAGCAGCTTAGCCGGGGCCGACTACGAGCAGTACTTC.

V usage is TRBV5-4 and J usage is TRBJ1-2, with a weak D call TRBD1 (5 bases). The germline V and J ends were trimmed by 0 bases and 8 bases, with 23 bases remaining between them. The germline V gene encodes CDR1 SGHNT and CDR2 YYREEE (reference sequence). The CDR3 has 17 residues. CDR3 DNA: TGTGCCAGCAGCTTGGCCGGCCGAAGCACCTCGTGGGGGGGCTACACCTTC. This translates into CASSLAGRSTSWGGYTF.

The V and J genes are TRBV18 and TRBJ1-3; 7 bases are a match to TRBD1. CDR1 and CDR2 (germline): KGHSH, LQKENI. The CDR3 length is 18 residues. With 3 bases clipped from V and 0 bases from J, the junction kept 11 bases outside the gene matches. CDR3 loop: CASSPFDRASFSGNTIYF. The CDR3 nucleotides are TGTGCCAGCTCACCTTTCGACAGGGCCAGCTTCTCTGGAAACACCATATATTTT.

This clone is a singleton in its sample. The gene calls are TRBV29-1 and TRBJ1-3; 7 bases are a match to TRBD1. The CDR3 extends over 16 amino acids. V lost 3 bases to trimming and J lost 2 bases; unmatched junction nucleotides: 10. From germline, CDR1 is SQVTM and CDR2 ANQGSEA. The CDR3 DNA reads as TGCAGCGTTGAGCCCTTACAGGGGAGGCCTGGAAACACCATATATTTT. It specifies CSVEPLQGRPGNTIYF. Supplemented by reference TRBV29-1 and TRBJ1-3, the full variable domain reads SAVISQKPSRDICQRGTSLTIQCQVDSQVTMMFWYRQQPGQSLTLIATANQGSEATYESGFVIDKFPISRPNLTFSTLTVSNMSPEDSSIYLCSVEPLQGRPGNTIYFGEGSWLTVV.

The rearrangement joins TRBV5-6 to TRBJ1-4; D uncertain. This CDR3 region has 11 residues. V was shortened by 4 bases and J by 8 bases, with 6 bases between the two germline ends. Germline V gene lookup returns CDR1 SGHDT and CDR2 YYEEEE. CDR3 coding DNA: TGTGCCAGCAGCCGAGACGAAAAACTGTTTTTT. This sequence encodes CASSRDEKLFF.

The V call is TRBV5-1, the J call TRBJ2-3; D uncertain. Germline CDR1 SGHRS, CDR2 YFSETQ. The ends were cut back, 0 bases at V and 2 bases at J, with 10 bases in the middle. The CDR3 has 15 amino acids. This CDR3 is CASSLDEIPTDTQYF. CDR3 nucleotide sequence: TGCGCCAGCAGCTTGGACGAGATCCCCACAGATACGCAGTATTTT.

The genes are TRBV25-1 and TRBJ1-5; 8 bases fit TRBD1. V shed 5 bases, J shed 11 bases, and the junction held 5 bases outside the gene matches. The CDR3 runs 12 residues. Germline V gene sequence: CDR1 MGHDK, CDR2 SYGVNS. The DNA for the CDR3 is TGTGCCAGCAGTTCGCGACAGGGGACCCAGCATTTT. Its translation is CASSSRQGTQHF.

The CDR3 DNA follows: TGTGCCAGCAGCTCCGACAACTATGGCTACACCTTC. Translated, it gives CASSSDNYGYTF. The V and J genes are TRBV5-6 and TRBJ1-2; D remains ambiguous. Trimming stripped 3 bases from V and 2 bases from J, with 5 bases between. Germline V gives CDR1 SGHDT, CDR2 YYEEEE. The CDR3 contains 12 residues.

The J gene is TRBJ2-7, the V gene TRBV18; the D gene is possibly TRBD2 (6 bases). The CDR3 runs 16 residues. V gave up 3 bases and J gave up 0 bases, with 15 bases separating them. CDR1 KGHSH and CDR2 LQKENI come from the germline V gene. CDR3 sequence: CASSPAGKSSSYEQYF. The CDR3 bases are TGTGCCAGCTCACCTGCGGGGAAATCAAGCTCCTACGAGCAGTACTTC. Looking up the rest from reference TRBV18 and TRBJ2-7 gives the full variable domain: NAGVMQNPRHLVRRRGQEARLRCSPMKGHSHVYWYRQLPEEGLKFMVYLQKENIIDESGMPKERFSAEFPKEGPSILRIQQVVRGDSAAYFCASSPAGKSSSYEQYFGPGTRLTVT.

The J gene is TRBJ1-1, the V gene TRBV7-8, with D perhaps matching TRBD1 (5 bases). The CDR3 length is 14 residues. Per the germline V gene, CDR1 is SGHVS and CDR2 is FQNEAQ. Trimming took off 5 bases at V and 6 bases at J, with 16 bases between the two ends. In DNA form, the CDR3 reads TGTGCCAGCAGCCCCATATGGGGGAGCGCTGAAGCTTTCTTT. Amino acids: CASSPIWGSAEAFF.

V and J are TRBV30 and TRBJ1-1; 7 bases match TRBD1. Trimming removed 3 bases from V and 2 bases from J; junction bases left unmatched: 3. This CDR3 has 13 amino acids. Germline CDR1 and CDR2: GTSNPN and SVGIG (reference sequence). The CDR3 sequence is CAWRTGPNTEAFF. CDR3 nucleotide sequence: TGTGCCTGGAGGACAGGGCCTAACACTGAAGCTTTCTTT.

The chain's CDR3 is CASSGPGTGGQGQETQYF. For the CDR3, the DNA is TGTGCCAGCAGCGGTCCCGGGACAGGGGGCCAAGGCCAAGAGACCCAGTACTTC. This chain links TRBV5-4 with TRBJ2-5; TRBD1 matches at 12 bases. This CDR3 is 18 amino acids long. The V and J ends lost 4 bases and 1 base, in that order; junction bases with no gene match: 11. Germline V gene sequence: CDR1 SGHNT, CDR2 YYREEE (reference sequence). Combining the CDR3 with reference TRBV5-4 and TRBJ2-5 gives the whole variable domain ETGVTQSPTHLIKTRGQQVTLRCSSQSGHNTVSWYQQALGQGPQFIFQYYREEENGRGNFPPRFSGLQFPNYSSELNVNALELDDSALYLCASSGPGTGGQGQETQYFGPGTRLLVL.

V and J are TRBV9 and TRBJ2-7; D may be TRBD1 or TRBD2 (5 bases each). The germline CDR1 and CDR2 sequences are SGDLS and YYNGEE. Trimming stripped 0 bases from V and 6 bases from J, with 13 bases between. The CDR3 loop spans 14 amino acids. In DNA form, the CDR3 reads TGTGCCAGCAGCGTAGAGGGAACGGGACGCGAGCAGTACTTC. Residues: CASSVEGTGREQYF.

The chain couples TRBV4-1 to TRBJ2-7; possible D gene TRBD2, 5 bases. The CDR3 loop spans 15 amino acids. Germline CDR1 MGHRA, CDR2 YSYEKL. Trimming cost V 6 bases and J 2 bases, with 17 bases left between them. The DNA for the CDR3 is TGCGCCAGCAGAACCGCGGCAGGAGGTCCCTACGAGCAGTACTTC. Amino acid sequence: CASRTAAGGPYEQYF.

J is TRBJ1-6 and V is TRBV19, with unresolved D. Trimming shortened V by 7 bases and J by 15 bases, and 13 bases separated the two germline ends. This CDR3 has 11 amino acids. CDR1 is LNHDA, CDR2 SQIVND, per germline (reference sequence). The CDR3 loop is CASIAGNHLHF. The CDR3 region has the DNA TGTGCCAGTATCGCGGGGAATCACCTCCACTTT.

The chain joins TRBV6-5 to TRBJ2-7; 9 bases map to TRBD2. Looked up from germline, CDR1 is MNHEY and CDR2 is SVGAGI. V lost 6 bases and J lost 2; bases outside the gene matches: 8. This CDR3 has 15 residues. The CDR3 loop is CASRMSGGKAYEQYF. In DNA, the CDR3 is TGTGCCAGCAGGATGAGCGGGGGGAAAGCCTACGAGCAGTACTTC.

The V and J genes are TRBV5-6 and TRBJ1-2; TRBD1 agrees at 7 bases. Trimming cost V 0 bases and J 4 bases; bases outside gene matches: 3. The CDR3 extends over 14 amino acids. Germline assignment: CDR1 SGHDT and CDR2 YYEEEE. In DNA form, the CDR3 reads TGTGCCAGCAGCTTGGGACAGGGTCGCTATGGCTACACCTTC. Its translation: CASSLGQGRYGYTF. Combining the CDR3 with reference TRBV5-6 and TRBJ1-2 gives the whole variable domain DAGVTQSPTHLIKTRGQQVTLRCSPKSGHDTVSWYQQALGQGPQFIFQYYEEEERQRGNFPDRFSGHQFPNYSSELNVNALLLGDSALYLCASSLGQGRYGYTFGSGTRLTVV.

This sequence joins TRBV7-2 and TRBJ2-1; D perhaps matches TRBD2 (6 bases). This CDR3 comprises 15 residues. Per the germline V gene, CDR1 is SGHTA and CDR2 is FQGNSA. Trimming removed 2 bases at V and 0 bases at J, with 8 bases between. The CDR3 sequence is CASSLLGGSYNEQFF. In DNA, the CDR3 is TGTGCCAGCAGCTTACTGGGGGGCTCCTACAATGAGCAGTTCTTC.

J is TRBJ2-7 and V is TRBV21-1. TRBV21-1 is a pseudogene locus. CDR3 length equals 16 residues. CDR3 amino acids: CASSKWGGRPPYEQYF. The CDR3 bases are TGTGCCAGCAGCAAATGGGGTGGCAGACCTCCCTACGAGCAGTACTTC.

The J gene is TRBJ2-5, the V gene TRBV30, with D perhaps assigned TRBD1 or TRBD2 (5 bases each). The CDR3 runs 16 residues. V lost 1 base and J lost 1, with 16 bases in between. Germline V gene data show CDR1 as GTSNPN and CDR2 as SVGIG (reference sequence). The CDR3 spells CAWSGPPGPFQETQYF. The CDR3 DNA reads TGTGCCTGGAGTGGGCCTCCGGGACCCTTCCAAGAGACCCAGTACTTC.

This CDR3 reads CASSLSRGSYNSPLHF. In DNA form, the CDR3 reads TGTGCCAGCAGCTTGAGCAGGGGGTCCTATAATTCACCCCTCCACTTT. V gene TRBV5-6 combines with J gene TRBJ1-6, with TRBD1 identical over 7 bases. With 1 base clipped from V and 1 base from J, the junction kept 2 bases outside the gene matches. The CDR3 runs 16 residues. The germline CDR1 and CDR2 sequences are SGHDT and YYEEEE.

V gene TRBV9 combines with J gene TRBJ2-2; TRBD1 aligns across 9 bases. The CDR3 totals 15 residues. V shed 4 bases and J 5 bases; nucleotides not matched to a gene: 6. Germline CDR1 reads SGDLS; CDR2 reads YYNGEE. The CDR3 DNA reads TGTGCCAGCAGCTCTGGGACAGGGATGACCGGGGAGCTGTTTTTT. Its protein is CASSSGTGMTGELFF.

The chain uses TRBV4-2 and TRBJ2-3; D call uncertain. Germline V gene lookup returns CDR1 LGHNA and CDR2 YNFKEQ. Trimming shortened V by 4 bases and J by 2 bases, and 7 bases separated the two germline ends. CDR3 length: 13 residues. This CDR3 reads CASSLSTTDTQYF. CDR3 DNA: TGTGCCAGCAGCCTGTCCACCACAGATACGCAGTATTTT.

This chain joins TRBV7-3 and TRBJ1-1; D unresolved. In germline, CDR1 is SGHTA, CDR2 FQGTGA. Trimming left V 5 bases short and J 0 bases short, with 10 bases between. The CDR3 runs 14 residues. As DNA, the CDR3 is TGTGCCAGCAGCCGGGAGGGAGTGAACACTGAAGCTTTCTTT. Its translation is CASSREGVNTEAFF.

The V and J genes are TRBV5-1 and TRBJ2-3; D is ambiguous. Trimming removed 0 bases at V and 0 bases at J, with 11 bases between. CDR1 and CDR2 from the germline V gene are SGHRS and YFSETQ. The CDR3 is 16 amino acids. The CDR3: CASSLGPSVSTDTQYF. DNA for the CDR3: TGCGCCAGCAGCTTGGGCCCTAGTGTAAGCACAGATACGCAGTATTTT.

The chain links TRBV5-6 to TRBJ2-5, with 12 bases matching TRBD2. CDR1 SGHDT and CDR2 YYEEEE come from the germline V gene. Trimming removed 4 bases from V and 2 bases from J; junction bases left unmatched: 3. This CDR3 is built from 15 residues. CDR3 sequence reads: CASSEGTSGQETQYF. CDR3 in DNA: TGTGCCAGCAGCGAGGGGACTAGCGGGCAAGAGACCCAGTACTTC.

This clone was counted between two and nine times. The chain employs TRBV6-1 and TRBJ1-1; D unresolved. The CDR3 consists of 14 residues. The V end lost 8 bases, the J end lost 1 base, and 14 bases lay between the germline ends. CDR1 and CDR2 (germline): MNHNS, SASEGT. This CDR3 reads CASSPLWGNTEAFF. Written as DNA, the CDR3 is TGTGCCAGCTCTCCCCTCTGGGGGAACACTGAAGCTTTCTTT.

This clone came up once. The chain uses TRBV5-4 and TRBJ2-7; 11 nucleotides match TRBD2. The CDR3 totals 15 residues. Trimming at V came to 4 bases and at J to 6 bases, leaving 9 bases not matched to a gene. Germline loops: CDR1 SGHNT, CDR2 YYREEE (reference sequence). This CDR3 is CASSPLAGVGGEQYF. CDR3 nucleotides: TGTGCCAGCAGCCCACTAGCGGGGGTAGGTGGCGAGCAGTACTTC.